The source of this T cell receptor beta chain is a study of blood T cell repertoires in COVID-19 (dated by TCRdb to the early 2020s). With respect to the entire study: Samples from collaborators originated in the United States, Italy and Spain and spanned both the acute and convalescent phases of COVID-19. The sample metadata nearly always contained a de-identified subject ID, COVID-19 status, age in years and sex. The material from the prospective study consisted of cDNA or gDNA derived from T cells, B-cell-depleted T cells, or PBMCs. The repertoires were made available in a free public database intended to serve as a resource for research on the immune response to SARS-CoV-2. The samples were drawn from two sources: the first 160 participants of the ongoing ImmuneRACE study, and 1,200 or so subjects contributed by 6 global collaborators. Where available, HLA class I and class II types were obtained from metadata supplied by the sample provider rather than from assay-based typing. Deeply sampled blood TCRbeta repertoires from subjects exposed to, actively infected with, or recovered from COVID-19 were included in the dataset. Summary of the overall study and its limitations: The quantity of clinical and demographic metadata differed by source and by participant and was supplied without curation.

On this clone itself: The clone's antigen remains unknown. Per-base qualities were not stored, and no clone one base away is much larger.

From cysteine to phenylalanine, the CDR3 is 15 amino acids long. Of the read, only the CDR3 DNA is kept; its 45 bases are in frame from base 1. The germline V gene sets CDR1 to ENHRY and CDR2 to SYGVKD. V loses 8 bases, J loses 7 bases, and the germline ends lie 23 bases apart. The collaborating institutions used their own protocols to collect whole blood in K2EDTA tubes. For TCRbeta analysis, collaborators shipped samples in one of three forms: frozen whole blood, isolated PBMCs, or DNA extracted from either of those sample types. TCRbeta CDR3 regions were amplified from genomic DNA by means of the immunoSEQ Assay, a bias-controlled multiplex PCR. Turning to the authors' computational methods: The number of nucleated cells in each sample was estimated from the amplification of reference gene primers within the assay. To quantify the absolute abundance of each unique TCRbeta CDR3 rearrangement, sequence reads were collapsed and filtered. For each sample, productive Simpson clonality was calculated by taking the square root of Simpson's diversity index across productive rearrangements. TCRdb holds this immuneACCESS table with in-frame rearrangements only. Some clones are missing; in checked studies, unresolved V genes explain under half, and the rest has no known cause. Clone size and V and J calls were adopted from that table, with D and trimming inferred from the DNA. In all, the sample holds roughly 85,000 clones, and about nine tenths of those were seen once. The top ten hold 25% to 30% of the sample.

Sequencing was carried out using peripheral blood. The V and J genes are TRBV10-3 and TRBJ1-2; possibly the D gene is TRBD1, per 6 matching bases. The TCR was taken from a man aged 50 to 59 with active or convalescent COVID-19. In nucleotide form, the sequence is TGTGCCATCGGGGAGCCACAGGGACCTGATGGTGGCTACACCTTC. Its translation is CAIGEPQGPDGGYTF.